This T cell receptor (beta chain) was found in a study of control samples from healthy donors and cancer patients. V lost 5 bases to trimming and J lost 2 bases, with 9 bases between them. The germline V gene encodes CDR1 WNHNN and CDR2 SYGVQD (reference sequence). This CDR3 spans 13 amino acids. Here immunoSEQ multiplex PCR was the method, and the copy in TCRdb shows in-frame clones only, minus some. The table has roughly 180,000 clones, approximately 92% seen once. The TCR was taken from a middle-aged woman in good health. Sample: blood. The J gene is TRBJ1-2, the V gene TRBV10-1, with a weak D call TRBD1 (6 bases). CDR3 sequence (DNA): TGCGCCAGCAGTCAGGGGACGAACTATGGCTACACCTTC. Protein: CASSQGTNYGYTF.